A selection of T cell receptor beta chains follows, all from one sample in a study of cytomegalovirus exposure and HLA in healthy donors. The table came from immunoSEQ multiplex PCR; TCRdb's copy has only in-frame clones and leaves some out. The sample has over 150,000 clones, around four fifths seen once. Material: PBMCs. The receptors derive from a girl aged 2 to 9 in good health and CMV-seropositive. CDR3s include the opening cysteine and the closing phenylalanine or tryptophan. A D gene is named only where the DNA matches it firmly.

J: TRBJ2-3
V: TRBV9
D: NA
CDR3: CASSPFTRDTQYF

J: TRBJ2-3
V: TRBV30
D: TRBD2
CDR3: CAWSQRLAGSTDTQYF

J: TRBJ1-1
V: TRBV4-2
D: TRBD1
CDR3: CASRHPGQGDTEAFF

J: TRBJ1-4
V: TRBV6-1
D: TRBD1
CDR3: CASSKQGSGEKLFF

J: TRBJ2-7
V: TRBV2
D: NA
CDR3: CASSVLHEYEQYF

J: TRBJ1-5
V: TRBV30
D: NA
CDR3: CAWSVGQGNQPQHF

J: TRBJ2-1
V: TRBV6-4
D: TRBD2
CDR3: CASSDRGESDEQFF

J: TRBJ1-1
V: TRBV6-5
D: NA
CDR3: CASSFEGGETEAFF

J: TRBJ2-1
V: TRBV5-4
D: NA
CDR3: CASSLGRGGNEQFF

J: TRBJ2-2
V: TRBV4-1
D: TRBD1
CDR3: CASSQGQGSGELFF

J: TRBJ2-3
V: TRBV6-5
D: TRBD2
CDR3: CASSPGLAGDTQYF

J: TRBJ1-6
V: TRBV27
D: NA
CDR3: CASKMGRHNSSPLHF

J: TRBJ2-5
V: TRBV4-1
D: TRBD1
CDR3: CASTPRPWDRGQETQYF

J: TRBJ2-7
V: TRBV9
D: TRBD2
CDR3: CASSVGGTTQDEQYF

J: TRBJ1-2
V: TRBV6-5
D: NA
CDR3: CASSYGRTPTYGYTF

J: TRBJ2-7
V: TRBV28
D: TRBD2
CDR3: CASSSGTRPYEQYF

J: TRBJ2-3
V: TRBV9
D: NA
CDR3: CASSPLGDTQYF

J: TRBJ1-2
V: TRBV11-2
D: TRBD1
CDR3: CASSLLKGAAANYGYTF

J: TRBJ2-5
V: TRBV7-7
D: TRBD1
CDR3: CASSGTGTGVTQYF

J: TRBJ1-3
V: TRBV30
D: TRBD1
CDR3: CAWDRALSGNTIYF

J: TRBJ1-4
V: TRBV10-3
D: TRBD1
CDR3: CAISDRDNEKLFF

J: TRBJ2-1
V: TRBV5-1
D: TRBD2
CDR3: CASSLRLAGSKVPRSNEQFF

J: TRBJ1-5
V: TRBV5-1
D: NA
CDR3: CASSLGGSNQPQHF

J: TRBJ1-4
V: TRBV19
D: NA
CDR3: CASNTGNEKLFF

J: TRBJ1-1
V: TRBV9
D: NA
CDR3: CASSVEGQRGEAFF

J: TRBJ2-3
V: TRBV27
D: TRBD2
CDR3: CASSWASGSRYTDTQYF

J: TRBJ2-6
V: TRBV6-1
D: NA
CDR3: CASSDISGANVLTF